These 3 T cell receptor beta chains were all obtained from the same sample, sequenced in a study of CD4 T cells in relation to SARS-CoV-2 and coronaviruses. Some clones are missing from TCRdb's copy, which holds only in-frame ones; the method was immunoSEQ multiplex PCR. This table has about 36,000 clones, 77% appearing once. These receptors' targets are unknown. What was sequenced was memory CD4+ T cells from PBMCs, cultured in vitro. The receptors were gathered from an adult with COVID-19.

This sequence joins TRBV30 and TRBJ2-2, with 9 bases that match TRBD1. Trimming removed 4 bases from V and 4 bases from J; junction bases left unmatched: 1. The CDR3 loop spans 13 amino acids. Germline CDR1 is GTSNPN and CDR2 is SVGIG (reference sequence). The CDR3 DNA reads TGTGCCTGGAAGGACAGGGGCACCGGGGAGCTGTTTTTT. Amino acid sequence: CAWKDRGTGELFF.

The rearrangement joins TRBV28 to TRBJ1-1, with D unresolved. Germline CDR1 and CDR2: MDHEN and SYDVKM. V lost 5 bases to trimming and J lost 3 bases, with 10 bases between them. This CDR3 comprises 13 residues. This CDR3 reads CASSASYYTEAFF. In nucleotides, the CDR3 is TGTGCCAGCAGTGCCTCCTATTACACTGAAGCTTTCTTT. Full variable domain (missing parts from reference TRBV28 and TRBJ1-1): DVKVTQSSRYLVKRTGEKVFLECVQDMDHENMFWYRQDPGLGLRLIYFSYDVKMKEKGDIPEGYSVSREKKERFSLILESASTNQTSMYLCASSASYYTEAFFGQGTRLTVV.

This chain joins TRBV28 and TRBJ2-3, with 8 bases fitting TRBD2. This CDR3 is 15 amino acids long. V was clipped by 7 bases and J by 3 bases; unmatched bases: 9. Germline assignment: CDR1 MDHEN and CDR2 SYDVKM. CDR3 in amino acids: CASKRAGVRTDTQYF. In nucleotides, the CDR3 is TGTGCCAGCAAACGAGCGGGAGTTCGTACAGATACGCAGTATTTT.